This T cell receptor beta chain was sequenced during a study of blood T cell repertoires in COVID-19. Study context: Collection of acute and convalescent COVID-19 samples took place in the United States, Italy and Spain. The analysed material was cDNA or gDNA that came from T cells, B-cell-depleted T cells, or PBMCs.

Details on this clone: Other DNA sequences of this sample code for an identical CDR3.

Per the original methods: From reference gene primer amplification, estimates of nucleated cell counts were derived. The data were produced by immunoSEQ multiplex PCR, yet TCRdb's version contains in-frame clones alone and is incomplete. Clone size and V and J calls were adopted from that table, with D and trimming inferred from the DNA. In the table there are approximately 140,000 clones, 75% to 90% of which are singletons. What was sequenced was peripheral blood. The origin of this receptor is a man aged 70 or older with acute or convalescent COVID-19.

CDR3 residues: CASSFRQGAYEQYF. The CDR3, as DNA: TGCGCCAGCAGCTTCCGACAGGGGGCCTACGAGCAGTACTTC. This chain links TRBV5-1 with TRBJ2-7, with 9 bases aligning to TRBD1. CDR1 is SGHRS, CDR2 YFSETQ, per germline. J lost 2 bases, V lost 2 bases, and 2 bases had no gene match. This CDR3 spans 14 amino acids.